This T cell receptor (beta chain) was captured by sequencing in a study of cytomegalovirus exposure and HLA in healthy donors. This PCR relied on a set of 60 Vbeta primers and 13 Jbeta primers. Using immunoSEQ multiplex PCR, the repertoire was profiled, and TCRdb retains in-frame clones only, with some absent. The sample lists around 210,000 clones, around 75% seen once, with approximately 0.4% in the top ten. General study points: In most subjects, TCR beta sequences reportedly gave accurate predictions of HLA-A and HLA-B alleles. TCR beta V- and J-gene trimming, according to a later analysis, was linked to a missense DCLRE1C variant. Data from an earlier analysis indicated that most TCR beta V segments were productive either about 90% or about 30% of the time.

Germline values: CDR1 SGHRS, CDR2 YFSETQ. This CDR3 contains 16 residues. V dropped 0 bases and J dropped 4 bases, with 16 bases sitting between them. The donors were healthy bone marrow donors. Only a few counts were recorded for this clone. Antigen unknown. The clonotype comes from a male donor in good health and CMV-seropositive. This sequence joins TRBV5-1 and TRBJ1-1; no definite D call. The sequenced sample was PBMCs. CDR3 residues: CASSLVPTGEGTEAFF. CDR3 coding DNA: TGCGCCAGCAGCTTGGTCCCGACTGGCGAGGGCACTGAAGCTTTCTTT.